These 2 T cell receptor beta chains share one sample of origin, sequenced in a study of cytomegalovirus exposure and HLA in healthy donors. Profiled with immunoSEQ multiplex PCR; TCRdb holds only in-frame clones, not every one. The sample contains 120,000 or so clones, 95% to 96% of which appear only once. What was sequenced was PBMCs. Source of these receptors: a man younger than 35 in good health and CMV-seronegative.

A single count supports this clone. The chain joins TRBV7-8 to TRBJ2-1; TRBD2 aligns across 7 bases. There are 16 residues in the CDR3. J gave up 0 bases and V 6 bases, and 8 bases lay outside the gene matches. CDR1 and CDR2 from the germline V gene are SGHVS and FQNEAQ. The CDR3 is CASSYLPSGSYNEQFF. In nucleotides, the CDR3 is TGTGCCAGCAGTTACCTCCCTAGCGGCTCCTACAATGAGCAGTTCTTC.

The sample holds one count of this clone. J is TRBJ1-2 and V is TRBV27, with a possible D match to TRBD1 (5 bases). The CDR3 totals 13 residues. CDR1 and CDR2 (germline): MNHEY, SMNVEV (reference sequence). With 3 bases removed from V and 3 bases from J, the gap between germline ends came to 8 bases. The CDR3 loop reads CASSLGRDYGYTF. The CDR3 DNA follows: TGTGCCAGCAGTTTGGGCAGGGACTATGGCTACACCTTC.